The rows below give T cell receptor beta chains drawn from one sample of a study of cytomegalovirus exposure and HLA in healthy donors. Measured with immunoSEQ multiplex PCR; TCRdb has only the in-frame clones, and not every one. The repertoire holds 150,000 to 200,000 clones, 80% seen once, with around 14% in the top ten. Sequencing was done on a sample of PBMCs. The receptors here all came from a woman in her thirties or forties in good health and CMV-seronegative. Both conserved end residues are part of each CDR3. A D gene is named only where the DNA matches it firmly. The listing skips clone size in some rows; elsewhere it reads once, few, many or a size class.

D gene,CDR3 length,V gene,clone size,J gene,CDR3 DNA,CDR3 protein
TRBD1,15,TRBV4-3,-,TRBJ1-2,TGCGCCAGCAGCCAAGCAGGGGGCGCAGGCTATGGCTACACCTTC,CASSQAGGAGYGYTF
TRBD2,14,TRBV29-1,few,TRBJ2-5,TGCAGCGTTGGGGTGAGCGGGGCACAAGAGACCCAGTACTTC,CSVGVSGAQETQYF
-,14,TRBV5-1,-,TRBJ1-2,TGCGCCAGCAGCTTACAGGAAGCTAACTATGGCTACACCTTC,CASSLQEANYGYTF
-,15,TRBV4-1,-,TRBJ2-7,TGCGCCAGCAGCCAAGTACAGGAGGGGCTTCGCGAGCAGTACTTC,CASSQVQEGLREQYF
-,14,TRBV5-6,-,TRBJ2-3,TGTGCCAGCAGCTTATTCCAGAACACAGATACGCAGTATTTT,CASSLFQNTDTQYF
TRBD1,13,TRBV29-1,once,TRBJ2-1,TGCAGCGCCGAAGGGACAGCCTACAATGAGCAGTTCTTC,CSAEGTAYNEQFF
TRBD1,14,TRBV6-5,once,TRBJ1-5,TGTGCCAGCAGACAGGACAGGGCGGGTCAGCCCCAGCATTTT,CASRQDRAGQPQHF
-,14,TRBV30,-,TRBJ1-6,TGTGCCTGGAGGGCAGGGAAGAGAAATTCACCCCTCCACTTT,CAWRAGKRNSPLHF
-,15,TRBV28,-,TRBJ1-6,TGTGCCAGCAGCTTCCCAGGGCTTTTTAATTCACCCCTCCACTTT,CASSFPGLFNSPLHF
TRBD1,15,TRBV19,-,TRBJ2-7,TGTGCCAGTAGTGCCCGGGACAGTCCAGTCTACGAGCAGTACTTC,CASSARDSPVYEQYF
TRBD2,15,TRBV5-1,once,TRBJ2-7,TGCGCCAGCAGGACTAGCGGGGGGATGGGGTACGAGCAGTACTTC,CASRTSGGMGYEQYF
TRBD2,15,TRBV7-7,few,TRBJ2-1,TGTGCCAGCAGCTTAGAGGGCGGGGGCTACAATGAGCAGTTCTTC,CASSLEGGGYNEQFF
-,16,TRBV4-3,-,TRBJ2-2,TGCGCCAGCAGCCAAGAGGCGGCAGGGCAAAGCGGGGAGCTGTTTTTT,CASSQEAAGQSGELFF
TRBD1,15,TRBV5-1,-,TRBJ1-2,TGCGCCAGCAGCGCGGGCTCGGGACAGGACTATGGCTACACCTTC,CASSAGSGQDYGYTF
TRBD2,15,TRBV5-4,-,TRBJ2-3,TGTGCCAGCAGCTGGGGATCTAGCGGGAGTGATACGCAGTATTTT,CASSWGSSGSDTQYF
TRBD1,16,TRBV7-9,few,TRBJ1-4,TGTGCCAGCAGCCAAGGTATCAGGGGGCAGGATGAAAAACTGTTTTTT,CASSQGIRGQDEKLFF
TRBD2,16,TRBV7-9,-,TRBJ2-7,TGTTCCAGCAGCGCCGGCGGACTAGCGTTCTCCTACGAGCAGTACTTC,CSSSAGGLAFSYEQYF
TRBD1,15,TRBV6-1,-,TRBJ2-5,TGTGCCAGCAGTGCGGCCGGGACAGGGGGCTATGAGCAGTACTTC,CASSAAGTGGYEQYF
TRBD2,16,TRBV7-9,-,TRBJ2-2,TGTTCCAGCAGCAAGACTAGCGGGAGTTACACCGGGGAGCTGTTTTTT,CSSSKTSGSYTGELFF
-,15,TRBV28,-,TRBJ2-1,TGTGCCAGCAGTTTTGGGGCAGTGAGGTACAATGAGCAGTTCTTC,CASSFGAVRYNEQFF